The rows below give T cell receptor beta chains drawn from one sample of a study of human thymus T cells. The repertoire was sequenced with immunoSEQ multiplex PCR; TCRdb's copy has only in-frame clones and lacks some. The sample includes tens of thousands of clones, 85% to 95% seen only once; the top ten take 0.15% to 0.2%. Specimen: blood. Receptors originate from a girl in the first two years of life with a congenital heart defect but otherwise immunologically healthy. Both conserved end residues are part of each CDR3. The order of the fields is V gene, clone size, CDR3 protein. The size entry is marked missing in some rows and otherwise reads once, few, many or a size class.

TRBV6-1,NA,CASSESGGSGSNQPQHF
TRBV30,NA,CAWSPAGGTGELFF
TRBV19,NA,CASGDRAVGTQYF
TRBV5-6,NA,CASSGRRRGNNEQFF
TRBV4-1,NA,CASSQRLAGGTGQETQYF
TRBV7-8,NA,CASRWRERVTDTQYF
TRBV5-1,NA,CASAKGYEQFF
TRBV5-1,NA,CASSLEGTRTDTQYF
TRBV7-9,NA,CASSALRTDHQPQHF
TRBV14,NA,CASSPASSYNEQFF
TRBV29-1,NA,CSVVGLAGIEQYF
TRBV27,NA,CASSLLGDNTEAFF
TRBV18,once,CASSPLKATYGYTF
TRBV2,NA,CASGDSRTGRVWEQYF
TRBV5-1,NA,CASSLQGGGDEQFF
TRBV19,NA,CASSQQRDGAGELFF
TRBV13,NA,CASAKGRDTEAFF
TRBV5-1,NA,CASSFGQGNEQFF
TRBV6-5,NA,CASSYSGLAGADTQYF
TRBV30,NA,CAWTVLAGFADTQYF
TRBV7-9,NA,CASSPGLAVLSDTQYF
TRBV15,NA,CATSPGQGSSYEQYF
TRBV19,NA,CASKVGLTNEKLFF
TRBV5-4,NA,CASSYGTSGRSNEQFF
TRBV6-5,NA,CASSYFAGRAETQYF
TRBV18,once,CASSPPGLAGSYEQYF
TRBV7-7,NA,CASSLSVLTGELFF
TRBV9,NA,CASSSAGATDTQYF
TRBV10-3,NA,CAISPLDGTQYF
TRBV5-1,NA,CASRGARTDTQYF
TRBV7-6,NA,CASSSRPSGGYEQYF
TRBV29-1,NA,CSVATGGYEQYF